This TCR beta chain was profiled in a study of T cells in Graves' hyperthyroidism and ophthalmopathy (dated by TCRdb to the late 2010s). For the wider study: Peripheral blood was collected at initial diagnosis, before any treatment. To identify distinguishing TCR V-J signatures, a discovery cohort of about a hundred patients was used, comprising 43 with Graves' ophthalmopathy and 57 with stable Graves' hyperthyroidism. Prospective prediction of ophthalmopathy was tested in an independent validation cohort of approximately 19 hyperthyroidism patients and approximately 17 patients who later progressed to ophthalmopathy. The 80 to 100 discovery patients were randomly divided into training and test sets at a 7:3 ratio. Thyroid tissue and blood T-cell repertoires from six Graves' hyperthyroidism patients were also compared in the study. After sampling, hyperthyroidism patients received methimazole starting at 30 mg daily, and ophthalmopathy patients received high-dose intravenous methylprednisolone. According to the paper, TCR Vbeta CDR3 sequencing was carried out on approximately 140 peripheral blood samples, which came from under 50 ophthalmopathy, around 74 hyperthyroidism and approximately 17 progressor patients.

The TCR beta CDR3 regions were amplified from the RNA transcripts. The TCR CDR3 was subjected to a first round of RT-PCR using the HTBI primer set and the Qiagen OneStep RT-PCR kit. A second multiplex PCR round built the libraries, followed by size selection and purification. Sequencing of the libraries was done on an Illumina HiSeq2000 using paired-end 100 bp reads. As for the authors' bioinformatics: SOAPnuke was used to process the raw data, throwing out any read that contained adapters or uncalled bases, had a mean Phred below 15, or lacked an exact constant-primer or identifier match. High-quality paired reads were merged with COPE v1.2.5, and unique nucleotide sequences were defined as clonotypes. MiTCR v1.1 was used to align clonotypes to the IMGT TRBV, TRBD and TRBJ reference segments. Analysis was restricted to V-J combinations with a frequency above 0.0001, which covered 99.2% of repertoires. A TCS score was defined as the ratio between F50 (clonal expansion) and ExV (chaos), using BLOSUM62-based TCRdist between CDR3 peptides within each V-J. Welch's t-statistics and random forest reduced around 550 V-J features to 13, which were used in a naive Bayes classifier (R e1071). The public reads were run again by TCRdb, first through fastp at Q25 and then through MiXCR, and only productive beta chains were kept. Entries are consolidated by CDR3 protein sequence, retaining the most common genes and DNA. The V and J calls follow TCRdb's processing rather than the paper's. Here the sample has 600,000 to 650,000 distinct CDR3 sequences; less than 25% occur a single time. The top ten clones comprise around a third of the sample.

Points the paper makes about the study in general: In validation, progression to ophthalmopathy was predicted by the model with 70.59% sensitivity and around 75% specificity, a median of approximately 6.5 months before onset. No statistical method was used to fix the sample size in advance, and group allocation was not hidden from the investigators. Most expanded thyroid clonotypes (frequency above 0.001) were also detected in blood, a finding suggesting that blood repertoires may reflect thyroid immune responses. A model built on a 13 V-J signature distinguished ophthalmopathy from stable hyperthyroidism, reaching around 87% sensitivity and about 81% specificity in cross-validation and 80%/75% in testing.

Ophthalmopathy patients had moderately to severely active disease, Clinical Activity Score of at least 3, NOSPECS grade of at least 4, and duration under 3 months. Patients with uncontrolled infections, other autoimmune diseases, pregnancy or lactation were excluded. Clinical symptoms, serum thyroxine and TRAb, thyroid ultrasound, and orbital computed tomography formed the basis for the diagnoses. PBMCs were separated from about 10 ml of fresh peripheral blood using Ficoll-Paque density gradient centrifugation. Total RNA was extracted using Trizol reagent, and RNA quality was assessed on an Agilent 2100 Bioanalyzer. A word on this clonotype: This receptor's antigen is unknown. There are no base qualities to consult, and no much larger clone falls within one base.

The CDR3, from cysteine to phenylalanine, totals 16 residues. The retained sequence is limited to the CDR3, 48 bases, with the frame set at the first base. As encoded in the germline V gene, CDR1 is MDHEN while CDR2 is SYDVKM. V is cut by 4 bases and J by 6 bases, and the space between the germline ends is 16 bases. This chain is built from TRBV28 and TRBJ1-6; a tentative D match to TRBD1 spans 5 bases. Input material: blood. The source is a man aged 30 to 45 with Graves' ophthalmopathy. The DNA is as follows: TGTGCCAGCAGTTCACGATCGGGACGGATTAATTCACCCCTCCACTTT. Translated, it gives CASSSRSGRINSPLHF. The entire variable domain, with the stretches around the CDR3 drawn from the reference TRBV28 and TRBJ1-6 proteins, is DVKVTQSSRYLVKRTGEKVFLECVQDMDHENMFWYRQDPGLGLRLIYFSYDVKMKEKGDIPEGYSVSREKKERFSLILESASTNQTSMYLCASSSRSGRINSPLHFGNGTRLTVT.